These T cell receptor beta chains were read from a single sample in a study of human T cells and chemical hapten exposure. TCRdb independently ran MiXCR on the RACE reads; one entry per CDR3 protein. Here the sample spans under 200,000 distinct CDR3 sequences, 25% to 35% being singletons. Material: whole blood, obtained in connection with sensitization to the hapten diphenylcyclopropenone (DPC). Every receptor here comes from a woman in her thirties with alopecia areata. Some clones in this sample may be carry-over from other donors' samples. Each CDR3 is given with its conserved first and last residue. The order of the fields is D gene, CDR3 length, J gene, clone size, V gene, CDR3 DNA, CDR3 protein. A D gene is named only where the DNA matches it firmly. Only part of the rows carry a size: once, few, many, or a class if the clone is expanded.

NA | 15 | TRBJ1-5 | NA | TRBV4-2 | TGTGCCAGCAGCCAAGGGGCACATAGCAATCAGCCCCAGCATTTT | CASSQGAHSNQPQHF
NA | 19 | TRBJ2-6 | few | TRBV15 | TGTGCCACCAGCAGAGAGAGACTACAGGGTCTCAGTGGGGCCAACGTCCTGACTTTC | CATSRERLQGLSGANVLTF
NA | 18 | TRBJ1-5 | few | TRBV28 | TGTGCCAGCAGTAAAGGACAATCCGGGCGATATAGCAATCAGCCCCAGCATTTT | CASSKGQSGRYSNQPQHF
TRBD2 | 16 | TRBJ2-3 | NA | TRBV28 | TGTGCCAGCAGTGGAGGAAGAAGCGGGGGAGCTCATACGCAGTATTTT | CASSGGRSGGAHTQYF
NA | 14 | TRBJ1-1 | NA | TRBV6-5 | TGTGCCAGCAGCCTCGACAGAGTTAAATCTGAAGCTTTCTTT | CASSLDRVKSEAFF
NA | 15 | TRBJ1-1 | few | TRBV20-1 | TGCAGTGCTAAAGATGTCCGGGGGGCTAACACTGAAGCTTTCTTT | CSAKDVRGANTEAFF
TRBD2 | 14 | TRBJ2-3 | few | TRBV10-3 | TGTGCCACCCTGAGCGGGGCCAGGGCAGATACGCAGTATTTT | CATLSGARADTQYF
NA | 14 | TRBJ1-1 | NA | TRBV5-1 | TGCGCCAGCAGCTTGGATTCGGGGGGCACTGAAGCTTTCTTT | CASSLDSGGTEAFF
NA | 15 | TRBJ2-2 | few | TRBV7-3 | TGTGCCAGCAGCTTGACGGGAGCGGACACCGGGGAGCTGTTTTTT | CASSLTGADTGELFF
NA | 13 | TRBJ2-7 | few | TRBV30 | TGTGCCTGGAGTGATCAGGGGCCCTACGAGCAGTACTTC | CAWSDQGPYEQYF
TRBD2 | 13 | TRBJ2-5 | NA | TRBV28 | TGTGCCAGCAGAGGGACTACGCAAGAGACCCAGTACTTC | CASRGTTQETQYF
NA | 11 | TRBJ1-1 | NA | TRBV29-1 | TGCAGCGGAACAGGGAACACTGAAGCTTTCTTT | CSGTGNTEAFF
NA | 20 | TRBJ2-1 | NA | TRBV18 | TGTGCCAGCTCACCAGGGTGGGCTGGAGGGCCATCGAACCCCTACAATGAGCAGTTCTTC | CASSPGWAGGPSNPYNEQFF
NA | 14 | TRBJ2-7 | once | TRBV20-1 | TGCAGTGCTAGAGACCCGACAGGTTTCCGCGAGCAGTACTTC | CSARDPTGFREQYF
NA | 13 | TRBJ2-7 | few | TRBV6-2/TRBV6-3 | TGTGCCAGCAGTTGGGCCGACTACTACGAGCAGTACTTC | CASSWADYYEQYF
NA | 14 | TRBJ1-3 | few | TRBV10-1 | TGCGCCACCTCGGACAACATCGGTGGAAACACCATATATTTT | CATSDNIGGNTIYF
TRBD1 | 17 | TRBJ2-2 | NA | TRBV7-2 | TGTGCCAGCAGCTTAGCGCAAGGGGGCGCGGGCCCCGGGGAGCTGTTTTTT | CASSLAQGGAGPGELFF
NA | 13 | TRBJ2-1 | NA | TRBV29-1 | TGCAGCGTTGCCGGCTTAGAATTACATGAGCAGTTCTTC | CSVAGLELHEQFF
NA | 15 | TRBJ2-4 | NA | TRBV20-1 | TGCAGTGTCACGGACACCCAGACGGGCAAAAACATTCAGTACTTC | CSVTDTQTGKNIQYF
NA | 15 | TRBJ2-3 | NA | TRBV11-1 | TGTGCCAGCAGCCACCGGCAAGGGATCGCAGATACGCAGTATTTT | CASSHRQGIADTQYF
NA | 14 | TRBJ2-2 | NA | TRBV5-1 | TGCGCCAGCAGCTTGGCCGGGGGTGCCGGGGAGCTGTTTTTT | CASSLAGGAGELFF
TRBD2 | 13 | TRBJ2-3 | few | TRBV29-1 | TGCAGCGGCACTAGCGGTCATCCAGATACGCAGTATTTT | CSGTSGHPDTQYF
NA | 15 | TRBJ2-7 | NA | TRBV28 | TGTGCCAGCAGTTTGGTGGCCCAGGGCTCCTACGAGCAGTACTTC | CASSLVAQGSYEQYF
TRBD2 | 15 | TRBJ2-1 | NA | TRBV28 | TGTGCCAGCAGCCCCCCGGGACTAGCGTACAATGAGCAGTTCTTC | CASSPPGLAYNEQFF
NA | 13 | TRBJ2-2 | few | TRBV29-1 | TGCAGCGTTGAAGTAAGAGTCACCGGGGAGCTGTTTTTT | CSVEVRVTGELFF
NA | 15 | TRBJ1-2 | NA | TRBV6-2/TRBV6-3 | TGTGCCAGCAGTTGGACATGGGGTGAGGAGTATGGCTACACCTTC | CASSWTWGEEYGYTF
NA | 15 | TRBJ2-1 | NA | TRBV15 | TGTGCCACCAGCGGCCGGGACCCGTCCTACAATGAGCAGTTCTTC | CATSGRDPSYNEQFF
NA | 13 | TRBJ2-7 | NA | TRBV29-1 | TGCAGCGTTGCAGGAGGGGGGAGCTACGAGCAGTACTTC | CSVAGGGSYEQYF
NA | 15 | TRBJ1-5 | few | TRBV6-2/TRBV6-3 | TGTGCCAGCAGCCCCCTGTACATGGGCAATCAGCCCCAGCATTTT | CASSPLYMGNQPQHF
TRBD1 | 15 | TRBJ2-7 | NA | TRBV28 | TGTGCCAGCAGTTCCTGGGACAGCCGATCCTACGAGCAGTACTTC | CASSSWDSRSYEQYF
TRBD2 | 15 | TRBJ2-7 | NA | TRBV20-1 | TGCAGTGCTAGAGATTTGGGCCTAGCGGGACGCGAGCAGTACTTC | CSARDLGLAGREQYF
NA | 13 | TRBJ1-5 | few | TRBV7-2 | TGTGCCAGCAGCTTTCGGGCAGATCAGCCCCAGCATTTT | CASSFRADQPQHF
TRBD1 | 15 | TRBJ2-5 | NA | TRBV29-1 | TGCAGCGTGTCGACTTCAGGGGGCATAGAGGAGACCCAGTACTTC | CSVSTSGGIEETQYF
NA | 18 | TRBJ1-6 | NA | TRBV20-1 | TGCAGTGCTTGTCGAACAATACCCGGGAGCTCCTATAATTCACCCCTCCACTTT | CSACRTIPGSSYNSPLHF
NA | 13 | TRBJ1-1 | few | TRBV7-9 | TGTGCCAGCAGCCAACACGCAGGGACTGAAGCTTTCTTT | CASSQHAGTEAFF
NA | 15 | TRBJ1-5 | NA | TRBV11-2 | TGTGCCAGCAGCTTATCAGGGGTTAGCAATCAGCCCCAGCATTTT | CASSLSGVSNQPQHF
NA | 19 | TRBJ1-4 | NA | TRBV4-3 | TGCGCCAGCAGCCAAGAGGGACGGTCACCACGGGGGACTAATGAAAAACTGTTTTTT | CASSQEGRSPRGTNEKLFF
NA | 14 | TRBJ1-6 | NA | TRBV27 | TGTGCCAGCAGGGGGACGGCTGTCGGGTCACCCCTCCACTTT | CASRGTAVGSPLHF
TRBD1 | 14 | TRBJ2-7 | NA | TRBV20-1 | TGCAGTGCGCCGGACAGGGAAGGGTACTACGAGCAGTACTTC | CSAPDREGYYEQYF
TRBD1 | 12 | TRBJ2-2 | NA | TRBV10-3 | TGTGCCATCGCGACAGGGGTGGGGGAGCTGTTTTTT | CAIATGVGELFF
NA | 15 | TRBJ1-4 | few | TRBV4-2 | TGTGCCAGCAGCCAAGATCGGGCAACTAATGAAAAACTGTTTTTT | CASSQDRATNEKLFF
TRBD2 | 15 | TRBJ2-7 | few | TRBV6-2/TRBV6-3 | TGTGCCAGCAGCGTAGGGACTAGCGGTCGACGCGAGCAGTACTTC | CASSVGTSGRREQYF
NA | 15 | TRBJ1-6 | NA | TRBV3-1 | TGTGCCAGCAGCCCCTTCGGGGGCTATAATTCACCCCTCCACTTT | CASSPFGGYNSPLHF
NA | 13 | TRBJ1-4 | NA | TRBV20-1 | TGCAGTGCTAGTACAGGGATTAATGAAAAACTGTTTTTT | CSASTGINEKLFF
NA | 16 | TRBJ2-1 | few | TRBV2 | TGTGCCAGCGGGGACAATGACCCGAGCTCCTACAATGAGCAGTTCTTC | CASGDNDPSSYNEQFF
NA | 13 | TRBJ2-7 | many | TRBV7-6 | TGTGCCAGCAGCTTAACCGAGGGCTACGAGCAGTACTTC | CASSLTEGYEQYF